This is a list of T cell receptor beta chains from one sample in a study of T cell responses to AZD1222 COVID-19 vaccine. Data came from immunoSEQ multiplex PCR; TCRdb stores just in-frame clones and leaves some out. Of roughly 80,000 clones in the sample, approximately 90% were seen once. The material was peripheral blood, obtained on day 0 of AZD1222 vaccination. These receptors originate from an adult in good health. Each CDR3 is given with its conserved first and last residue. D genes are given only for firm matches. Clone size is shown for a subset of rows, as once, few, many or a class of expanded clone.

cdr3_nt	cdr3_aa	j_call	v_call	d_call	clone_size
TGTGCCAGCAGCTTAGGGAGCGTCTCCTACAATGAGCAGTTCTTC	CASSLGSVSYNEQFF	TRBJ2-1	TRBV7-9	-	-
TGTGCCAGCAGTACCGGACAGAATCAAGAGACCCAGTACTTC	CASSTGQNQETQYF	TRBJ2-5	TRBV5-4	-	once
TGTGCCAGTAGTGAGACAGCGAACACTGAAGCTTTCTTT	CASSETANTEAFF	TRBJ1-1	TRBV19	-	-
TGTGCCAGCAGCTTCAGGCCCCAAGAGACCCAGTACTTC	CASSFRPQETQYF	TRBJ2-5	TRBV5-5	-	-
TGTGCCAGTAGTATACTAGGACAGACTTATGGCTACACCTTC	CASSILGQTYGYTF	TRBJ1-2	TRBV19	-	-
TGTGCCAGTAGCCCCCCTGTGTCAGATACGCAGTATTTT	CASSPPVSDTQYF	TRBJ2-3	TRBV19	-	-
TGTGCCAGCAGCTTGAGAGGAGGGTCCTACGAGCAGTACTTC	CASSLRGGSYEQYF	TRBJ2-7	TRBV5-4	-	once
TGCGCCAGCAGGTGGGCAGGGATGAACACTGAAGCTTTCTTT	CASRWAGMNTEAFF	TRBJ1-1	TRBV5-1	-	-
TGCGCCAGCGGGAGGTCTGGGACAGATACGCAGTATTTT	CASGRSGTDTQYF	TRBJ2-3	TRBV10-1	-	-
TGTGCCATCAGTGAGTTGGGACAGGGGTCAGATACGCAGTATTTT	CAISELGQGSDTQYF	TRBJ2-3	TRBV10-3	TRBD1	-
TGTGCCAGCAGTCCCGTGGCGGGAGCACCCAATGAGCAGTTCTTC	CASSPVAGAPNEQFF	TRBJ2-1	TRBV27	TRBD2	-